This T cell receptor (beta chain) was retrieved from a study of cytomegalovirus exposure and HLA in healthy donors. Study results and caveats: Rare TCR sequences dominated, though some public TCRs recurred in many donors.

The V gene's germline CDR1 is SNHLY and CDR2 FYNNEI. V trimming: 1 base; J trimming: 2 bases; junction bases outside the gene matches: 2. This CDR3 comprises 16 residues. Primers: 60 Vbeta forward and 13 Jbeta reverse. The data were produced by immunoSEQ multiplex PCR, yet TCRdb's version contains in-frame clones alone and is incomplete. The sample contains about 100,000 clones, roughly 75% of which appear only once. A note on this clone: Its antigen is as yet unknown.

V gene TRBV2 combines with J gene TRBJ2-2, with 9 bases fitting TRBD2. Sequenced input: PBMCs. This TCR came from a woman aged 55 to 70 in good health and CMV-seronegative. The CDR3 spells CASSEVAGDNTGELFF. For the CDR3, the DNA is TGTGCCAGCAGTGAAGTAGCGGGGGACAACACCGGGGAGCTGTTTTTT. The full variable domain, completed using reference TRBV2 and TRBJ2-2, is EPEVTQTPSHQVTQMGQEVILRCVPISNHLYFYWYRQILGQKVEFLVSFYNNEISEKSEIFDDQFSVERPDGSNFTLKIRSTKLEDSAMYFCASSEVAGDNTGELFFGEGSRLTVL.